This T cell receptor (beta chain) was identified in a study of shared clonotypes between healthy human individuals. Study results and limitations: Of the naive CD4 clonotypes, around 4.7% were shared across a handful of donors.

CDR1 is SGHRS and CDR2 is YFSETQ in the germline V gene. V dropped 4 bases and J dropped 4 bases, with 5 bases sitting between them. The CDR3 has 11 amino acids. Clones were read by immunoSEQ multiplex PCR, and TCRdb kept only the in-frame ones, dropping some. The sample shows about 2.4 million clones, roughly 93% of them seen only once. To note about this clone: Its antigen is undetermined.

The sequencing input was naive CD4+ T cells from PBMCs. Specified subset: CD45RA+ positively selected. This clonotype was obtained from a man in his late teens or twenties in good health. Some clones in this sample may be carry-over from other donors' samples. This rearrangement joins TRBV5-1 to TRBJ1-2; D not certain. In DNA, the CDR3 is TGCGCCAGCAGCGGCCTCTATGGCTACACCTTC. Its translation: CASSGLYGYTF.